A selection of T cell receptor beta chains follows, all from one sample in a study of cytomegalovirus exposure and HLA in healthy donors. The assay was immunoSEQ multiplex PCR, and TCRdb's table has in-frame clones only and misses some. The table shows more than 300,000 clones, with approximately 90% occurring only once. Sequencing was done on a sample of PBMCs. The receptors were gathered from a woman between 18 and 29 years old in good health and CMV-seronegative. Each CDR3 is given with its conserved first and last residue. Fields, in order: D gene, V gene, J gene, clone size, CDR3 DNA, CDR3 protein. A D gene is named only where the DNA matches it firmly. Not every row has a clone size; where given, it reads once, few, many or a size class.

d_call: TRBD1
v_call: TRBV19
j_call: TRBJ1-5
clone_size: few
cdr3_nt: TGTGCCAGTAGGGGACAGGGGAATCAGCCCCAGCATTTT
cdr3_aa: CASRGQGNQPQHF

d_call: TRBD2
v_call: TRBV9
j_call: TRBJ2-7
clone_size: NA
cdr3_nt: TGTGCCAGCAGCGCCGGCGCGGGGGGGACCTACGAGCAGTACTTC
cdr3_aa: CASSAGAGGTYEQYF

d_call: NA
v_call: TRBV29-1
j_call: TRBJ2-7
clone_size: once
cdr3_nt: TGCAGCGTTTCGGGGCTGGGCGGGGGCGACGAGCAGTACTTC
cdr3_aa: CSVSGLGGGDEQYF

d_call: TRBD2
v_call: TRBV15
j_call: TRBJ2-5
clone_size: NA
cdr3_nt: TGTGCCACCAGCACACTAGCGGGAGGAGGAGAGACCCAGTACTTC
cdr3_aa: CATSTLAGGGETQYF

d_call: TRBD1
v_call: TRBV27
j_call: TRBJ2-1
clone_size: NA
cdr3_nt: TGTGCCAGCAGTTTACTGGGACAGAACAATGAGCAGTTCTTC
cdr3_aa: CASSLLGQNNEQFF

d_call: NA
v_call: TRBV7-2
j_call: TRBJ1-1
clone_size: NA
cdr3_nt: TGTGCCAGCAGCTATGTCCTTAGTAACACTGAAGCTTTCTTT
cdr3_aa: CASSYVLSNTEAFF

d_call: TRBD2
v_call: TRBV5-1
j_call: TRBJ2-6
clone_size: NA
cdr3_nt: TGCGCCAGCAGCCCCGGACTAGCGGGAGGTCTTGGGGCCAACGTCCTGACTTTC
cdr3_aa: CASSPGLAGGLGANVLTF

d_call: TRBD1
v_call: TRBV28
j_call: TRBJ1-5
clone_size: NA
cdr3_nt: TGTGCCAGCAGCGGTACAGGGGCGCCCAGAACCAATCAGCCCCAGCATTTT
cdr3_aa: CASSGTGAPRTNQPQHF

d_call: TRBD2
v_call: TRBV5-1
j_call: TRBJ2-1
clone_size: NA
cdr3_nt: TGCGCCAGCAGCGTGGGACTAGCGGGCGTCAATGAGCAGTTCTTC
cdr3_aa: CASSVGLAGVNEQFF

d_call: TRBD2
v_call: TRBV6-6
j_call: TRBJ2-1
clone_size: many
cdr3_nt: TGTGCCAGCAGTCCGACTAGCGGGAGGGATGTTGAGCAGTTCTTC
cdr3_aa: CASSPTSGRDVEQFF

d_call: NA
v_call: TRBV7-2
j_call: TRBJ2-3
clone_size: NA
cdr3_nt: TGTGCCAGCAGCTTGCGACCCGGACCCGGAGGGGATACGCAGTATTTT
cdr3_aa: CASSLRPGPGGDTQYF

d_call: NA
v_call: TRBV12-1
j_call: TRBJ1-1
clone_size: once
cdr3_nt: TGTGCCAGCAGCCCTGACATTGGCGACGGTCTCACTGAAGCTTTCTTT
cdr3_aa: CASSPDIGDGLTEAFF

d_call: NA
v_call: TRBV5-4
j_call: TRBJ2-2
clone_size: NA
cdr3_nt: TGTGCCAGCAGCTTGGGGGTACGGGTCACCGGGGAGCTGTTTTTT
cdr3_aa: CASSLGVRVTGELFF

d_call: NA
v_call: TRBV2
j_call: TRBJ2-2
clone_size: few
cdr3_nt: TGTGCCAGCACCCTCCAAGGGGCGAACACCGGGGAGCTGTTTTTT
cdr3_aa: CASTLQGANTGELFF

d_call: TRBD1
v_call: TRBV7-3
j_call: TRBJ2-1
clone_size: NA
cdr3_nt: TGTGCCAGCAGCCGTACAGGGGCCGGCGGTTTCTACAATGAGCAGTTCTTC
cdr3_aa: CASSRTGAGGFYNEQFF

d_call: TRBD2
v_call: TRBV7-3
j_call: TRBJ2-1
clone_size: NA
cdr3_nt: TGTGCCAGCAGCTTAAGAGGAGGACTAGACTCCTACAATGAGCAGTTCTTC
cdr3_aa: CASSLRGGLDSYNEQFF

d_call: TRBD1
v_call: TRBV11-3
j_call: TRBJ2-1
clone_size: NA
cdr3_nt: TGTGCCAGCAGCTTATCGGGCCCAGGGGGCTCCTACAATGAGCAGTTCTTC
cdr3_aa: CASSLSGPGGSYNEQFF

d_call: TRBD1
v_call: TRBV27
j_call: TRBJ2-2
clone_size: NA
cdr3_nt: TGTGCCAGCAGTCCCACGACAGGGGTCACCGGGGAGCTGTTTTTT
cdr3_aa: CASSPTTGVTGELFF

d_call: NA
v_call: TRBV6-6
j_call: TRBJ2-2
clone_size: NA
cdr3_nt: TGTGCCAGCAGTTACTCCCGGGAGTGGAACACCGGGGAGCTGTTTTTT
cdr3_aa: CASSYSREWNTGELFF

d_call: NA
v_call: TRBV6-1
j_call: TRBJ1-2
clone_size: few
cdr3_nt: TGTGCCAGCGGGGGACATAACAACTATGGCTACACCTTC
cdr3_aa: CASGGHNNYGYTF

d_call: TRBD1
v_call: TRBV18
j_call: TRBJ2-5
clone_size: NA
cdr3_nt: TGTGCCAGCTCACCTTGGGGGACAGGGTCGTGGGAGACCCAGTACTTC
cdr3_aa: CASSPWGTGSWETQYF

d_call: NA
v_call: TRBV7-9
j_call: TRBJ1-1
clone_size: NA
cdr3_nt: TGTGCCAGCAGCTCGACGGGGACTCGGGCTGAAGCTTTCTTT
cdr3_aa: CASSSTGTRAEAFF

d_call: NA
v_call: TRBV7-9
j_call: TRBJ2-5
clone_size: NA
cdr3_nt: TGTGCCAGCAGCTTGGGGCAGGTGGGAGAGACCCAGTACTTC
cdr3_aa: CASSLGQVGETQYF

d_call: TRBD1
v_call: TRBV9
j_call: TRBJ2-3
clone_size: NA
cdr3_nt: TGTGCCAGCAGTAAGACAGGGAGCACAGATACGCAGTATTTT
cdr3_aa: CASSKTGSTDTQYF

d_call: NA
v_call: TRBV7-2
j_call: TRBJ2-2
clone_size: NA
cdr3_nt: TGTGCCAGCAGCTTAGCAGCGGGTGGCACCGGGGAGCTGTTTTTT
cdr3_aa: CASSLAAGGTGELFF

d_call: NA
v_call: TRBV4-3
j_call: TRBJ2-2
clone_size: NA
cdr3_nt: TGCGCCTCCAGCCGGGAGCCGGACACCGGGGAGCTGTTTTTT
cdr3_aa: CASSREPDTGELFF

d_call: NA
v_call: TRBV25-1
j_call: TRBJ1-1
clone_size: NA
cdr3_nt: TGTGCCAGCAGTGGCCCAATAGAGGCTTTCTTT
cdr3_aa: CASSGPIEAFF

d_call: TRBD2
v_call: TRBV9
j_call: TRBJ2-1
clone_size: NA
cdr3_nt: TGTGCCAGCAGCGCTAGCGGGAGCGCATACAATGAGCAGTTCTTC
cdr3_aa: CASSASGSAYNEQFF

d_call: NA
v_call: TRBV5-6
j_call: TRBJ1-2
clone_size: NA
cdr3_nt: TGTGCCAGCAGCTTGGTTCGGGGGAACTATGGCTACACCTTC
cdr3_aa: CASSLVRGNYGYTF

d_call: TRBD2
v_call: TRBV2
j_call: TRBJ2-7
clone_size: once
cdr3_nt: TGTGCCAGCAGTGACATGGCGGGAGCACGTGAGCAGTACTTC
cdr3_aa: CASSDMAGAREQYF

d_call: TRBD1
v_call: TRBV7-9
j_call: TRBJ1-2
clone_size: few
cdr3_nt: TGTGCCAGCAGCTCCGGGACAGCCTATGGCTACACCTTC
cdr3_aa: CASSSGTAYGYTF

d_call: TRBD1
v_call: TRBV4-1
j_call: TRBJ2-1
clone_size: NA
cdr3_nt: TGCGCCAGCAGACTTACTACCGGGACAGGGGTAAATGAGCAGTTCTTC
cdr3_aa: CASRLTTGTGVNEQFF

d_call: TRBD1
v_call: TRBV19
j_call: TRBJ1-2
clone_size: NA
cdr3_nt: TGTGCCAGTAGTATCGGGACAGTCAAGGGTGGCTACACCTTC
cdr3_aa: CASSIGTVKGGYTF

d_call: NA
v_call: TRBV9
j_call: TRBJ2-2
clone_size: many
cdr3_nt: TGTGCCAGCAGCCCGCGGGCCACCGGGGAGCTGTTTTTT
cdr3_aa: CASSPRATGELFF

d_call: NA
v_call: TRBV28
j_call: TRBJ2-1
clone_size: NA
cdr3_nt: TGTGCCAGCACCGGCGTGACTAGTTGGGGGAATGAGCAGTTCTTC
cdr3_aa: CASTGVTSWGNEQFF

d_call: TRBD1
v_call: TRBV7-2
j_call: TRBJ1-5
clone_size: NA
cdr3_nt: TGTGCCAGCAGCTTAGGTGGGACAGGCAATCAGCCCCAGCATTTT
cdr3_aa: CASSLGGTGNQPQHF

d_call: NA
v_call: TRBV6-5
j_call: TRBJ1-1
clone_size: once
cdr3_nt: TGTGCCAGCAGCTCAGGCTGGAACACTGAAGCTTTCTTT
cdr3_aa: CASSSGWNTEAFF

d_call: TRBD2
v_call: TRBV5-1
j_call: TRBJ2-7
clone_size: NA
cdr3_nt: TGCGCCAGCAGCCAAAGACTAGCGGGAGGGCGCGGCTTGTCCTACGAGCAGTACTTC
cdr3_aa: CASSQRLAGGRGLSYEQYF

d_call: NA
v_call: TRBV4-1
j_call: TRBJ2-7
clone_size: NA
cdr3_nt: TGCGCCAGCAGCCAGGAAGGGACAAACTCCTACGAGCAGTACTTC
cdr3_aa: CASSQEGTNSYEQYF

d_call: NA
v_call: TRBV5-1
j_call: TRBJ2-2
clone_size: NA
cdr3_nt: TGCGCCAGCTTCGGTTCCGGGGGTAACACCGGGGAGCTGTTTTTT
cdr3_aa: CASFGSGGNTGELFF

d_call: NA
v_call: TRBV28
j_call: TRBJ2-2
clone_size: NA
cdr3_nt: TGTGCCAGCAGGAGGGGGGACTATAAGGGCACCGGGGAGCTGTTTTTT
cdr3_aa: CASRRGDYKGTGELFF

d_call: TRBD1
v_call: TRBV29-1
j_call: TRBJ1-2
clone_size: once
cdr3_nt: TGCAGCGTTGAGGCAGGGGGTCATAACTATGGCTACACCTTC
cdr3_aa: CSVEAGGHNYGYTF

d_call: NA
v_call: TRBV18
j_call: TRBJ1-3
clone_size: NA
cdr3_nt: TGTGCCGGCATGACAGGAACGGGAAACACCATATATTTT
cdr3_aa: CAGMTGTGNTIYF

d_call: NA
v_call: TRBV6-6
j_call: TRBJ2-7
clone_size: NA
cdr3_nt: TGTGCCAGCAGGGCGGAACTCATCACCTACGAGCAGTACTTC
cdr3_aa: CASRAELITYEQYF

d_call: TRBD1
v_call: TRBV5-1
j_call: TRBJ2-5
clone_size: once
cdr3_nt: TGCGCCAGCAGCCAAGGACAGGCTCGGGCCCAGTACTTC
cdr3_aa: CASSQGQARAQYF

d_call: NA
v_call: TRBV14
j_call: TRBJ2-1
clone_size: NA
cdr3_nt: TGTGCCAGCAGCCAATTGACGGGGAGCTCCTACAATGAGCAGTTCTTC
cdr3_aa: CASSQLTGSSYNEQFF